Listed here are 25 T cell receptor beta chains from one sample, sequenced in a study of shared clonotypes between healthy human individuals. This table comes from immunoSEQ multiplex PCR, and its TCRdb copy is limited to in-frame clones, with some not included. Of about 490,000 clones listed, approximately 80% are singletons. The specimen was PBMCs. The receptors shown here come from a woman between 35 and 50 years old in good health. Some clones in this sample may be carry-over from other donors' samples.

The rearrangement links TRBV6-1 to TRBJ2-1; tentatively, D is TRBD1 (6 bases). Germline CDR1 and CDR2: MNHNS and SASEGT. Trimming pared 2 bases from V and 3 bases from J, leaving 11 bases between. The CDR3 covers 15 residues. The CDR3, as DNA: TGTGCCAGCAGTGAACCCTCACAGGGCTACAATGAGCAGTTCTTC. It codes for CASSEPSQGYNEQFF.

On this clone: A far larger clone is one base from this, pointing to a likely read error. This CDR3 is also generated by other DNA sequences in the sample. The V and J genes are TRBV4-2 and TRBJ2-6, with a tentative D call TRBD1 (5 bases). There are 15 residues in the CDR3. Germline values: CDR1 LGHNA, CDR2 YNFKEQ. CDR3 coding DNA: TGTGCCAGCAGCCAAGAGGGGTCTGGGGCCAACGTCCTGACCTTC. Encoded protein: CASSQEGSGANVLTF.

The V call is TRBV28, the J call TRBJ2-5; TRBD1 aligns across 7 bases. With V trimmed by 9 bases and J by 2 bases, 3 bases remained unmatched. The CDR3 contains 12 residues. Germline assignment: CDR1 MDHEN and CDR2 SYDVKM. The CDR3 region is CASGTVQETQYF. In nucleotides, the CDR3 is TGTGCCAGTGGGACAGTACAAGAGACCCAGTACTTC.

This clone has at least ten counts. The CDR3 nucleotides are TGTGCCAGCAGTGAAGCTCCGACTATGGTCTACGAGCAGTACTTC. Amino acid sequence: CASSEAPTMVYEQYF. The chain carries TRBV6-1 and TRBJ2-7, with D possibly matching TRBD2 (5 bases). The CDR3 length is 15 residues. With 0 bases removed from V and 3 bases from J, the gap between germline ends came to 12 bases. CDR1 is MNHNS and CDR2 is SASEGT in the germline V gene.

This clone was detected only a few times. The chain has TRBV20-1 and TRBJ2-7, with D perhaps assigned TRBD1 or TRBD2 (5 bases each). The CDR3 is 11 amino acids. Trimming pared 6 bases from V and 3 bases from J, leaving 9 bases between. The V gene's germline CDR1 is DFQATT and CDR2 SNEGSKA (reference sequence). CDR3 DNA sequence: TGCAGTGCCCCGGGACGCTACGAGCAGTACTTC. Protein: CSAPGRYEQYF.

The chain carries TRBV5-8 and TRBJ1-5; D is possibly TRBD1 (6 bases). Germline V gives CDR1 SGHTS, CDR2 YDEGEE. V was shortened by 2 bases and J by 5 bases, with 11 bases between the two germline ends. The CDR3 loop spans 14 amino acids. This chain's CDR3 is CASSFTSGDQPQHF. Written as DNA, the CDR3 is TGTGCCAGCAGCTTCACGTCAGGGGATCAGCCCCAGCATTTT.

The rearrangement links TRBV28 to TRBJ2-5, with TRBD2 matching over 8 bases. J was trimmed by 0 bases and V by 5 bases; bases with no gene match: 11. From germline, CDR1 is MDHEN and CDR2 SYDVKM. This CDR3 region has 17 residues. CDR3 sequence: CASSGGAGRVNQETQYF. The CDR3 DNA follows: TGTGCCAGCAGTGGGGGGGCCGGGAGGGTTAACCAAGAGACCCAGTACTTC.

Only one count was recorded for this clone. The chain has TRBV11-2 and TRBJ1-5, with D possibly TRBD1 on 6 matching bases. The CDR3 runs 17 residues. The V end lost 0 bases, the J end lost 0 bases, and 12 bases lay between the germline ends. Germline CDR1 and CDR2: SGHAT and FQNNGV. CDR3 in amino acids: CASSLDLGGYSNQPQHF. The CDR3 DNA reads TGTGCCAGCAGCTTAGATCTGGGGGGCTATAGCAATCAGCCCCAGCATTTT.

This clone was counted between two and nine times. The DNA of the CDR3 is TGTGCCTGGAGTGGCGGGAGGGCCGACACCGGGGAGCTGTTTTTT. It translates to CAWSGGRADTGELFF. The chain uses TRBV30 and TRBJ2-2; 9 bases match TRBD2. The ends lost 1 base at V and 3 bases at J; junction bases unmatched: 3. Germline CDR1 is GTSNPN and CDR2 is SVGIG (reference sequence). The CDR3 runs to 15 residues.

This clone was seen repeatedly, ten times or more. The chain couples TRBV9 to TRBJ2-2, with TRBD2 matching 7 bases. The V gene end was trimmed by 6 bases and the J gene end by 5 bases; junction bases not matched to a gene: 4. In germline, CDR1 is SGDLS, CDR2 YYNGEE. The CDR3 spans 13 residues. CDR3 residues: CASTLAGTGELFF. In DNA, the CDR3 is TGTGCCAGCACATTAGCGGGTACCGGGGAGCTGTTTTTT.

CDR3 DNA sequence: TGTGCCAGCGGACGGACTAGCGGGAGGATCGATGAGCAGTTCTTC. Amino acid sequence: CASGRTSGRIDEQFF. The chain is built from TRBV14 and TRBJ2-1; TRBD2 matches 14 bases. This CDR3 has 15 amino acids. V lost 8 bases to trimming and J lost 8 bases; unmatched junction nucleotides: 8. The V gene's germline CDR1 is SGHDN and CDR2 FVKESK. The whole variable domain, filled in from reference TRBV14 and TRBJ2-1, reads EAGVTQFPSHSVIEKGQTVTLRCDPISGHDNLYWYRRVMGKEIKFLLHFVKESKQDESGMPNNRFLAERTGGTYSTLKVQPAELEDSGVYFCASGRTSGRIDEQFFGPGTRLTVL.

This clone was observed once. This sequence joins TRBV7-2 and TRBJ1-5; tentative D call: TRBD1 (5 bases). In germline, CDR1 is SGHTA, CDR2 FQGNSA. The V end was cut by 5 bases, the J end by 2 bases, with 10 bases between. This CDR3 comprises 14 residues. CDR3 in DNA: TGTGCCAGCAGCCTCATAGGGGGCAATCAGCCCCAGCATTTT. Residues: CASSLIGGNQPQHF.

The chain combines TRBV28 with TRBJ2-7, with TRBD2 matching 15 bases. V shed 4 bases and J 4 bases; nucleotides not matched to a gene: 5. The CDR3 is made up of 16 amino acids. The V gene's germline CDR1 is MDHEN and CDR2 SYDVKM. In nucleotides, the CDR3 is TGTGCCAGCAGTTCGGGACTAGCGGGAGGAGGGTACGAGCAGTACTTC. Protein: CASSSGLAGGGYEQYF.

The chain has TRBV10-3 and TRBJ1-1, with unresolved D. The CDR3 length is 15 residues. Between the trimmed V and J ends, which lost 2 bases and 1 base, there was a span of 11 bases. Per germline, CDR1 ENHRY and CDR2 SYGVKD. The CDR3 sequence is CAISEVGPRNTEAFF. CDR3 in DNA: TGTGCCATCAGTGAGGTAGGGCCGAGGAACACTGAAGCTTTCTTT.

The chain combines TRBV30 with TRBJ2-3; the match to TRBD2 covers 7 bases. The CDR3 has 14 residues. CDR1 and CDR2 from the germline V gene are GTSNPN and SVGIG (reference sequence). Unmatched junction bases numbered 7, after V lost 5 bases and J lost 2 bases. As DNA, the CDR3 is TGTGCCTGGCAACTAGCGACCTTCACAGATACGCAGTATTTT. Amino acid sequence: CAWQLATFTDTQYF.

The rearrangement links TRBV29-1 to TRBJ2-4; D tentatively reads TRBD1 or TRBD2 (7 bases each). This CDR3 spans 13 amino acids. Trimming removed 6 bases at V and 4 bases at J, with 13 bases between. Per the germline V gene, CDR1 is SQVTM and CDR2 is ANQGSEA. This CDR3 reads CSVTRGGKNIQYF. The CDR3 nucleotides are TGCAGCGTGACCAGGGGGGGTAAAAACATTCAGTACTTC.

The rearrangement uses TRBV7-9 and TRBJ2-3; no clear D. Trimming removed 2 bases at V and 1 base at J, with 16 bases between. The CDR3 is made up of 17 amino acids. The germline CDR1 and CDR2 sequences are SEHNR and FQNEAQ (reference sequence). The CDR3 coding sequence is TGTGCCAGCAGCTTATCTTTGGGTGAAGGACGCACAGATACGCAGTATTTT. Its protein is CASSLSLGEGRTDTQYF.

The chain links TRBV7-9 to TRBJ1-4; 9 bases line up with TRBD1. Unmatched junction bases numbered 10, after V lost 4 bases and J lost 1 base. The CDR3 runs to 18 residues. Germline V CDR1 and CDR2: SEHNR, FQNEAQ (reference sequence). CDR3 sequence reads: CASSSRQGVTGTNEKLFF. Written as DNA, the CDR3 is TGTGCCAGCAGCTCAAGACAGGGGGTCACCGGAACTAATGAAAAACTGTTTTTT.

The chain employs TRBV4-1 and TRBJ2-3, with 10 bases aligning to TRBD2. In germline, CDR1 is MGHRA, CDR2 YSYEKL. After removal of 1 base from V and 4 bases from J, the junction contained 8 bases not matched to a gene. The CDR3 consists of 17 residues. In DNA form, the CDR3 reads TGCGCCAGCAGCCAAGTATCTAGCGGGAGTTGGGCAGATACGCAGTATTTT. Translating it yields CASSQVSSGSWADTQYF.

This clone has only one observation. V is TRBV15 and J is TRBJ1-1; D gene unclear. The CDR3 runs 13 residues. Trimming pared 3 bases from V and 1 base from J, leaving 6 bases between. Looked up from germline, CDR1 is LNHNV and CDR2 is YYDKDF (reference sequence). The chain's CDR3 is CATSRGENTEAFF. In nucleotides, the CDR3 is TGTGCCACCAGCAGGGGAGAGAACACTGAAGCTTTCTTT.

This chain links TRBV30 with TRBJ1-2; TRBD1 aligns across 9 bases. J lost 7 bases, V lost 1 base, and 10 bases had no gene match. Germline V gene lookup returns CDR1 GTSNPN and CDR2 SVGIG (reference sequence). This CDR3 contains 15 residues. CDR3 in DNA: TGTGCCTGGAGTGCCCTAGGACAGGGGAGTGGTGGCTACACCTTC. Translated, it gives CAWSALGQGSGGYTF.

The chain has TRBV28 and TRBJ2-7, with D possibly TRBD2 on 6 matching bases. Germline CDR1 reads MDHEN; CDR2 reads SYDVKM. The V gene lost 4 bases and the J gene lost 6 bases, with 16 bases spanning the gap. There are 14 residues in the CDR3. In DNA form, the CDR3 reads TGTGCCAGCAGTTCCCCCTCGCGACTAGTCGAGCAGTACTTC. Translation gives CASSSPSRLVEQYF.

This clone was detected ten times or more. The identical CDR3 is also encoded by other nucleotide sequences in the sample. The gene calls are TRBV29-1 and TRBJ2-5, with D maybe TRBD2 (5 bases). Germline lookup yields CDR1 SQVTM and CDR2 ANQGSEA. Trimming removed 0 bases from V and 1 base from J, with 18 bases in between. The CDR3 has 17 residues. Here the CDR3 DNA reads TGCAGCGTTGAAGATCGCTCGCGGGTGAATTTCCAAGAGACCCAGTACTTC. Encoded protein: CSVEDRSRVNFQETQYF.

This clone is a singleton in its sample. The chain links TRBV28 to TRBJ2-5, with D perhaps TRBD1 or TRBD2 (5 bases each). CDR3 length equals 12 residues. V was cut by 5 bases and J by 9 bases, with 13 bases left in between. Germline lookup yields CDR1 MDHEN and CDR2 SYDVKM. CDR3 DNA: TGTGCCAGCAGTCCACGACTGGGGGCCCAGTACTTC. Encoded protein: CASSPRLGAQYF.

In regard to this clone: Additional DNA sequences in this sample encode the identical CDR3. The rearrangement links TRBV30 to TRBJ1-3, with D unclear. From germline, CDR1 is GTSNPN and CDR2 SVGIG (reference sequence). V was cut by 1 base and J by 0 bases, with 4 bases left in between. This CDR3 is 13 amino acids long. The CDR3 spells CAWSAGSGNTIYF. In DNA, the CDR3 is TGTGCCTGGAGTGCGGGCTCTGGAAACACCATATATTTT. Full variable domain (remainder filled in from reference TRBV30 and TRBJ1-3): SQTIHQWPATLVQPVGSPLSLECTVEGTSNPNLYWYRQAAGRGLQLLFYSVGIGQISSEVPQNLSASRPQDRQFILSSKKLLLSDSGFYLCAWSAGSGNTIYFGEGSWLTVV.